These 10 T cell receptor beta chains originate from one sample sequenced in a study of beta chain features in type 1 diabetes. Study-level results: Among all four CD4+ subsets, Type 1 diabetes patients had TCRB CDR3s that were moderately but significantly shorter.

The authors reverse transcribed all of the isolated RNA, so sequencing captured expressed TCRB transcripts. Using immunoSEQ multiplex PCR, the repertoire was profiled, and TCRdb retains in-frame clones only, with some absent. The sample has about 160,000 clones; around 7.9% are singletons. No antigens are known for them. Input material: central memory CD4+ T cells from blood. These receptors originate from a man younger than 30 with type 1 diabetes.

The chain combines TRBV10-3 with TRBJ2-2; the D gene is possibly TRBD1 (7 bases). V gave up 10 bases and J gave up 1 base, with 13 bases separating them. The CDR3 has 14 amino acids. From germline, CDR1 is ENHRY and CDR2 SYGVKD. The CDR3 sequence: CATTRGVNTGELFF. The CDR3 DNA sequence: TGTGCCACGACCAGGGGGGTGAACACCGGGGAGCTGTTTTTT.

The chain combines TRBV5-6 with TRBJ1-6; 8 nucleotides agree with TRBD1. The J segment lost 6 bases and the V segment lost 0 bases, leaving 5 bases of the junction unmatched. The germline gives CDR1 SGHDT, CDR2 YYEEEE. This CDR3 contains 16 residues. CDR3 sequence reads: CASSLVTGVLNSPLHF. CDR3 DNA: TGTGCCAGCAGCTTGGTGACAGGGGTACTTAATTCACCCCTCCACTTT.

This rearrangement joins TRBV20-1 to TRBJ1-2; D is perhaps TRBD1 (5 bases). V shed 3 bases and J shed 8 bases, with 10 bases lying between them. The germline gives CDR1 DFQATT, CDR2 SNEGSKA (reference sequence). The CDR3 covers 11 residues. The CDR3 reads CSARGRAGYTF. CDR3 coding DNA: TGCAGTGCTAGGGGCAGGGCAGGCTACACCTTC.

This clone was seen a handful of times. The chain carries TRBV5-4 and TRBJ2-1, with 8 bases matching TRBD2. Germline CDR1 and CDR2: SGHNT and YYREEE (reference sequence). V trimming: 1 base; J trimming: 5 bases; junction bases outside the gene matches: 11. The CDR3 consists of 17 residues. The chain's CDR3 is CASSLNRGGGPHNEQFF. The DNA of the CDR3 is TGTGCCAGCAGCTTGAATAGAGGCGGGGGGCCTCACAATGAGCAGTTCTTC.

A few counts support this clone. The rearrangement uses TRBV28 and TRBJ2-6; possible D gene TRBD1, 6 bases. This CDR3 region has 15 residues. Trimming pared 7 bases from V and 4 bases from J, leaving 14 bases between. The germline V gene has CDR1 MDHEN and CDR2 SYDVKM. CDR3 nucleotides: TGTGCCAGCACCCCCACAGGGACAGGGGCCAACGTCCTGACTTTC. Translating it yields CASTPTGTGANVLTF.

This chain links TRBV7-2 with TRBJ2-7, with 8 nucleotides matching TRBD1. The ends lost 3 bases at V and 6 bases at J; junction bases unmatched: 10. CDR1 and CDR2 (germline): SGHTA, FQGNSA. CDR3 length: 15 residues. The CDR3 protein is CASSFPDRGMFEQYF. The CDR3 DNA follows: TGTGCCAGCAGCTTCCCCGACAGGGGAATGTTCGAGCAGTACTTC.

The V gene is TRBV5-4, the J gene TRBJ2-3; 8 bases fit TRBD2. The CDR3 totals 15 residues. J gave up 5 bases and V 4 bases, and 9 bases lay outside the gene matches. CDR1 and CDR2 (germline): SGHNT, YYREEE (reference sequence). The CDR3 DNA reads TGTGCCAGCAGCACGATTACTAGCGGAGGAGATACGCAGTATTTT. Residues: CASSTITSGGDTQYF.

This clone has a count of ten or more. The chain combines TRBV29-1 with TRBJ2-1, with 11 bases identical to TRBD2. Trimming at V came to 4 bases and at J to 7 bases, leaving 9 bases not matched to a gene. The V gene's germline CDR1 is SQVTM and CDR2 ANQGSEA. CDR3 length: 15 amino acids. The CDR3 DNA sequence: TGCAGCGTTGGGGTCGGGCTAGCGGGAGGAAATGAGCAGTTCTTC. As protein: CSVGVGLAGGNEQFF.

In this sample, this clone turned up many times. The gene calls are TRBV2 and TRBJ1-2, with unresolved D. V lost 2 bases to trimming and J lost 8 bases, with 9 bases between them. Germline V gene sequence: CDR1 SNHLY, CDR2 FYNNEI. This CDR3 contains 12 residues. The CDR3 reads CASSEHVGGYTF. The CDR3 nucleotides read TGTGCCAGCAGTGAACACGTGGGCGGCTACACCTTC.

This clone came up a few times. CDR3 region: CASSSLPTGGLATQYF. The DNA of the CDR3 is TGTGCCAGCAGTTCCCTCCCCACAGGGGGCTTGGCCACCCAGTACTTC. This chain uses TRBV27 with TRBJ2-4, with 9 bases that match TRBD1. V shed 4 bases and J 13 bases; nucleotides not matched to a gene: 17. The V gene's germline CDR1 is MNHEY and CDR2 SMNVEV (reference sequence). The CDR3 length is 16 residues.